These T cell receptor beta chains were read from a single sample in a study of cytomegalovirus exposure and HLA in healthy donors. TCRdb's copy holds only in-frame clones and misses some; the assay was immunoSEQ multiplex PCR. The sample contains around 98,000 clones, about four fifths of which appear only once. The sample comprised PBMCs. These receptors were obtained from a woman aged 40-49 years in good health and CMV-seronegative. The CDR3 runs from the conserved cysteine through the conserved F or W. The D gene is left open where the match is weak. A clone size is listed for some rows: how often the clone was seen (once, few, many), or a class if it is expanded.

D gene,J gene,V gene,clone size,CDR3 protein,CDR3 DNA
NA,TRBJ2-2,TRBV4-1,NA,CASSQAGFLAGELFF,TGCGCCAGCAGCCAAGCGGGGTTCTTGGCCGGGGAGCTGTTTTTT
NA,TRBJ1-4,TRBV7-8,NA,CASSLFQDNEKLFF,TGTGCCAGCAGCTTATTCCAGGATAATGAAAAACTGTTTTTT
TRBD1,TRBJ1-6,TRBV5-6,NA,CASSQTDRDNSPLHF,TGTGCCAGCAGCCAAACCGACAGGGATAATTCACCCCTCCACTTT
NA,TRBJ2-1,TRBV5-1,NA,CASSRDSEPYNEQFF,TGCGCCAGCAGTAGGGACTCCGAGCCCTACAATGAGCAGTTCTTC
NA,TRBJ2-1,TRBV9,once,CASSVVGRWDNEQFF,TGTGCCAGCAGCGTAGTGGGCCGCTGGGACAATGAGCAGTTCTTC
NA,TRBJ1-5,TRBV6-1,NA,CASSDLGVGLGGNQPQNF,TGTGCCAGCAGTGACCTCGGGGTAGGGTTGGGTGGCAATCAGCCCCAGAATTTT
NA,TRBJ1-1,TRBV7-8,NA,CASSLPARGGAFF,TGTGCCAGCAGCTTACCGGCCCGGGGGGGAGCTTTCTTT
TRBD2,TRBJ2-1,TRBV30,NA,CAWAKRGPYNEQFF,TGTGCCTGGGCTAAGCGGGGGCCCTACAATGAGCAGTTCTTC
NA,TRBJ1-1,TRBV7-6,NA,CASSLVSTKNTEAFF,TGTGCCAGCAGCTTAGTCTCCACAAAGAACACTGAAGCTTTCTTT
NA,TRBJ1-5,TRBV2,NA,CASSEARGNQPQHF,TGTGCCAGCAGTGAAGCCAGGGGCAATCAGCCCCAGCATTTT
TRBD2,TRBJ2-3,TRBV29-1,NA,CSVPQGAGGTDTQYF,TGCAGCGTCCCCCAGGGAGCGGGGGGAACAGATACGCAGTATTTT
NA,TRBJ1-3,TRBV18,NA,CASSADKTIYF,TGTGCCAGCTCAGCGGACAAGACCATATATTTT
TRBD2,TRBJ2-1,TRBV9,NA,CASSERGVPYNEQFF,TGTGCCAGCAGCGAACGGGGGGTACCCTACAATGAGCAGTTCTTC
NA,TRBJ1-5,TRBV27,NA,CASSLLSGGQPQHF,TGTGCCAGCAGTTTACTGTCGGGGGGTCAGCCCCAGCATTTT
NA,TRBJ2-6,TRBV4-1,many,CASSRGGVAGANVLTF,TGCGCCAGCAGCCGAGGGGGAGTGGCTGGGGCCAACGTCCTGACTTTC